The rows below give T cell receptor beta chains drawn from one sample of a study of long-term antiretroviral therapy in people with HIV. The repertoire was sequenced with immunoSEQ multiplex PCR; TCRdb's copy has only in-frame clones and lacks some. The sample has about 37,000 clones; around four fifths are singletons. Sequenced here: unsorted PBMCs, sampled 1 year after starting antiretroviral therapy. The receptors originated from a man aged 18-30 years with HIV. Both conserved end residues are part of each CDR3. The D gene is left open where the match is weak. Size is omitted from some rows. Given values are once, few, many or a class for expanded clones.

j_call v_call d_call clone_size cdr3_nt cdr3_aa
TRBJ2-1 TRBV7-3 - - TGTGCCAGCAGCTTTTCCGGACAGTCCTCCTACAATGAGCAGTTCTTC CASSFSGQSSYNEQFF
TRBJ2-7 TRBV27 - - TGTGCCAGCAGTCTATTAGGGGAATCCTCCGAGCAGTACTTC CASSLLGESSEQYF
TRBJ2-6 TRBV18 - - TGTGCCAGCTCCCCCGGGACTCCAAATGGGGCCAACGTCCTGACTTTC CASSPGTPNGANVLTF
TRBJ1-2 TRBV27 - - TGTGCCAGCAGTGGACATACAAACTATGGCTACACCTTC CASSGHTNYGYTF
TRBJ2-7 TRBV4-1 - once TGCGCCAGCAGCCAAGAAGACGGGGGACCCTACGAGCAGTACTTC CASSQEDGGPYEQYF
TRBJ1-1 TRBV28 TRBD1 once TGTGCCAGCAGCCTGGACAGGGGGCATGACACTGAAGCTTTCTTT CASSLDRGHDTEAFF
TRBJ2-7 TRBV19 - - TGTGCCAGTAGTTGGGGACGGAATACCTACGAGCAGTACTTC CASSWGRNTYEQYF
TRBJ1-4 TRBV5-1 TRBD1 - TGCGCCAGCAACGCCGGGACAGGGATTGAAAAACTGTTTTTT CASNAGTGIEKLFF
TRBJ2-1 TRBV5-6 TRBD2 few TGTGCCAGCAGTATACTAGCGGACTCCTACAATGAGCAGTTCTTC CASSILADSYNEQFF
TRBJ1-5 TRBV12-5 - once TGTGCTAGTGGTTTGGGAGGGACACCGCAGGTCCGCGGTCAGCCCCAGCATTTT CASGLGGTPQVRGQPQHF